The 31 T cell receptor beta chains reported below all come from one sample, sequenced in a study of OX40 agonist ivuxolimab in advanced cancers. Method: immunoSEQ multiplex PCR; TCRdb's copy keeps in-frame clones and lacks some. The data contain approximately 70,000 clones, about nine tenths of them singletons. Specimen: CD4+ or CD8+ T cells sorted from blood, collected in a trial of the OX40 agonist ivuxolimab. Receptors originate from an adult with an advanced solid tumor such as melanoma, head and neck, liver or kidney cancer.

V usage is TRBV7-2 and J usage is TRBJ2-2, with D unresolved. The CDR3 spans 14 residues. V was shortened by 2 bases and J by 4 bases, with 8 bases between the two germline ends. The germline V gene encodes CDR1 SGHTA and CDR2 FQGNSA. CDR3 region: CASSLTWGTGELFF. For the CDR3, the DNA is TGTGCCAGCAGCTTAACGTGGGGCACCGGGGAGCTGTTTTTT.

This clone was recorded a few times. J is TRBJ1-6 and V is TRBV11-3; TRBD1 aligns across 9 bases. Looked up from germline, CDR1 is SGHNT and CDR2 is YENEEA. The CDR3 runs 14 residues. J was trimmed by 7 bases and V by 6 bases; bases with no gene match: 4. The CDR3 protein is CASSGQGRNSPLHF. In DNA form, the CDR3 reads TGTGCCAGCAGTGGACAGGGGAGAAATTCACCCCTCCACTTT.

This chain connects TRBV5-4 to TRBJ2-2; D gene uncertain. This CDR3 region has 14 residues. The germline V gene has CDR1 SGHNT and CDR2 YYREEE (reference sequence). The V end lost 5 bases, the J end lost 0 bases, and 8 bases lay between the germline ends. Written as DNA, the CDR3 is TGTGCCAGCAGATTAACATCGAACACCGGGGAGCTGTTTTTT. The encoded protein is CASRLTSNTGELFF.

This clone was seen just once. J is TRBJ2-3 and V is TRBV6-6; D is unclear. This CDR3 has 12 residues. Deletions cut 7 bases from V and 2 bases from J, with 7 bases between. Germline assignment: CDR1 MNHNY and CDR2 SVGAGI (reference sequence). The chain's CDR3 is CASKTDTDTQYF. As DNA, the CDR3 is TGTGCCAGCAAAACGGACACAGATACGCAGTATTTT.

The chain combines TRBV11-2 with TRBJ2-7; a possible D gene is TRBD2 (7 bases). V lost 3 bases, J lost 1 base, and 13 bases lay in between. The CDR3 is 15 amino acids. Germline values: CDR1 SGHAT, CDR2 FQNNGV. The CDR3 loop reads CASSFGGQRSYEQYF. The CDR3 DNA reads TGTGCCAGCAGCTTCGGGGGGCAGCGATCCTACGAGCAGTACTTC. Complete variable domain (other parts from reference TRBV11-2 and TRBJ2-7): EAGVAQSPRYKIIEKRQSVAFWCNPISGHATLYWYQQILGQGPKLLIQFQNNGVVDDSQLPKDRFSAERLKGVDSTLKIQPAKLEDSAVYLCASSFGGQRSYEQYFGPGTRLTVT.

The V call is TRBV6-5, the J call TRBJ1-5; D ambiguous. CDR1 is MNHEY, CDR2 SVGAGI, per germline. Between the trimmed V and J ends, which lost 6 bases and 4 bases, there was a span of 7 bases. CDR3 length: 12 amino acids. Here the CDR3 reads CASRQANQPQHF. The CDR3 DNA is TGTGCCAGCAGGCAAGCGAATCAGCCCCAGCATTTT.

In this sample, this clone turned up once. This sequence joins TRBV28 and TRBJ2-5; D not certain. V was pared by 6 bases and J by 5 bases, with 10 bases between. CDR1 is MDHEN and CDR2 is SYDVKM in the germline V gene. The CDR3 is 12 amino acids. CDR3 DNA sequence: TGTGCCAGCAGGGGTTCGGTGGAGACCCAGTACTTC. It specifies CASRGSVETQYF.

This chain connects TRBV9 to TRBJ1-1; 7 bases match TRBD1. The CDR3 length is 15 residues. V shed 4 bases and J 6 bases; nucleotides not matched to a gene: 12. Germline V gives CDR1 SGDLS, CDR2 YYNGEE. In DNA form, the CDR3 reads TGTGCCAGCAGCAGCTCCGTGACAGGGATCGCTGAAGCTTTCTTT. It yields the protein CASSSSVTGIAEAFF.

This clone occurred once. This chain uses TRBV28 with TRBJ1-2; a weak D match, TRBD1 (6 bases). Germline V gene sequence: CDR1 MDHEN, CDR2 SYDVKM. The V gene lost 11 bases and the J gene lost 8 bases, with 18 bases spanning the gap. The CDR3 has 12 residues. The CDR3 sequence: CACSGARSGYTF. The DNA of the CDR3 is TGTGCCTGTTCAGGGGCCCGGAGCGGCTACACCTTC.

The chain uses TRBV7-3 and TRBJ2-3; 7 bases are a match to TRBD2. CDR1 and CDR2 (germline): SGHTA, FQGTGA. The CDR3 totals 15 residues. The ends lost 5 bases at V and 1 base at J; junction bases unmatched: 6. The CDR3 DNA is TGTGCCAGCAGCCCCGGACTAGTTGGCACAGATACGCAGTATTTT. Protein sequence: CASSPGLVGTDTQYF.

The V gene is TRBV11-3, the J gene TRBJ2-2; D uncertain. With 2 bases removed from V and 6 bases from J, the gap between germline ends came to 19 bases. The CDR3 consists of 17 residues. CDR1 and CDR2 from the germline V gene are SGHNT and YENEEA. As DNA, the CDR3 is TGTGCCAGCAGCTTAAACCTCTTGGGCAGACCCCCCGGGGAGCTGTTTTTT. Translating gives CASSLNLLGRPPGELFF.

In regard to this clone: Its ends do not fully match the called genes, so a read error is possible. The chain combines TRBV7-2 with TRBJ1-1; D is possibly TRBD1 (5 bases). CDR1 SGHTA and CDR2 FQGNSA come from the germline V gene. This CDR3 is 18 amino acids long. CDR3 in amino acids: CASRLGFRDGYMNTEAFF. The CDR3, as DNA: TGTGCCAGCAGGTTAGGGTTCAGGGACGGATACATGAACACTGAAGCTTTCTTT.

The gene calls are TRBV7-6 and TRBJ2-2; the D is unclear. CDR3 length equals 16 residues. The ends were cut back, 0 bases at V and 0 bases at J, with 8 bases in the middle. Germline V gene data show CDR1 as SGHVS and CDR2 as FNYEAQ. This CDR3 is CASSLAGGANTGELFF. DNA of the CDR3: TGTGCCAGCAGCTTAGCAGGCGGAGCGAACACCGGGGAGCTGTTTTTT.

This chain's CDR3 is CASSHSGTSTDTQYF. Written as DNA, the CDR3 is TGTGCCAGCAGTCACTCAGGGACAAGCACAGATACGCAGTATTTT. This chain links TRBV5-6 with TRBJ2-3, with a weak D call TRBD1 (6 bases). The germline V and J ends were trimmed by 5 bases and 0 bases, with 13 bases remaining between them. The CDR3 length is 15 residues. Germline V gene lookup returns CDR1 SGHDT and CDR2 YYEEEE.

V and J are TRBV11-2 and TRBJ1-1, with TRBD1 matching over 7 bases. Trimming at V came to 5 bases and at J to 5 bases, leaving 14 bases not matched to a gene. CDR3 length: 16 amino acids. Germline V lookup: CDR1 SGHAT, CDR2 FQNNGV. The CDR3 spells CASSPYRGTKGTEAFF. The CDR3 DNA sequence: TGTGCCAGCAGCCCATACAGGGGTACCAAAGGGACTGAAGCTTTCTTT.

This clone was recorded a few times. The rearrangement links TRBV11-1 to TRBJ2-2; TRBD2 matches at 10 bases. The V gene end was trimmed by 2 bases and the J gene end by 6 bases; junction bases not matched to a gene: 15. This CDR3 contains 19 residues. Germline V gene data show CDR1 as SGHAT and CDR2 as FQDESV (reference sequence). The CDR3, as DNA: TGTGCCAGCAGCTTATGGACATTGCTAGCGGGGGAAGGATCCGGGGAGCTGTTTTTT. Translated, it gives CASSLWTLLAGEGSGELFF.

The CDR3 here is CASGPTKNIQYF. CDR3 bases: TGTGCCAGCGGACCTACCAAAAACATTCAGTACTTC. The V and J genes are TRBV6-5 and TRBJ2-4, with unresolved D. Germline V gene data show CDR1 as MNHEY and CDR2 as SVGAGI. The CDR3 covers 12 residues. The V gene lost 8 bases and the J gene lost 2 bases, with 7 bases spanning the gap.

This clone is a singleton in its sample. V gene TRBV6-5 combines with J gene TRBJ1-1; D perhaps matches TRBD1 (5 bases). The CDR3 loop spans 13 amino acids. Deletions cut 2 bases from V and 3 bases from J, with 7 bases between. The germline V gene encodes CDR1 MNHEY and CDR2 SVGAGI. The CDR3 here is CASSYGGDTEAFF. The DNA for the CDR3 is TGTGCCAGCAGTTACGGGGGGGACACTGAAGCTTTCTTT.

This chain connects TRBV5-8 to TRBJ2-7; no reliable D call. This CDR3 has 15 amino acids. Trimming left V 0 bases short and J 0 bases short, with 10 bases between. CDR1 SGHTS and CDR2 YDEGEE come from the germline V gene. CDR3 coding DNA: TGTGCCAGCAGCTTGGACCGAGACCTCTCCTACGAGCAGTACTTC. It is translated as CASSLDRDLSYEQYF.

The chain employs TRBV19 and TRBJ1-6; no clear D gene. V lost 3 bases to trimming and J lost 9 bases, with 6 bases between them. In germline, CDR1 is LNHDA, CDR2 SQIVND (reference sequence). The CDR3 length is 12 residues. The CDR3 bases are TGTGCCAGTAGTATCGGTTTTTCACCCCTCCACTTT. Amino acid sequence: CASSIGFSPLHF.

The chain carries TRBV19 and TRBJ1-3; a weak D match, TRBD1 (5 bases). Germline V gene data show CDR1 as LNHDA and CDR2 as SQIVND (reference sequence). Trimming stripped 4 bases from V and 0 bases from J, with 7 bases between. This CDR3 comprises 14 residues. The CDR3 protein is CASSRGDSGNTIYF. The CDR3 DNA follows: TGTGCCAGTAGTAGGGGGGACTCTGGAAACACCATATATTTT.

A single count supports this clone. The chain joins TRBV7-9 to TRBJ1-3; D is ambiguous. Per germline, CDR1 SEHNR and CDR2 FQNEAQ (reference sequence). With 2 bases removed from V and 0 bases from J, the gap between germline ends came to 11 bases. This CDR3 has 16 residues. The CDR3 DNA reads TGTGCCAGCAGCTTAAGAGCCCTTGACTCTGGAAACACCATATATTTT. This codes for CASSLRALDSGNTIYF.

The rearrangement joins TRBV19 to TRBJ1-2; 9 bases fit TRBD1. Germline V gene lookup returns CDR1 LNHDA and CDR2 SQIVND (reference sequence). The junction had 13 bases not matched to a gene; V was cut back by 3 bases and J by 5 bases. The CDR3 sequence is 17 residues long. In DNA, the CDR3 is TGTGCCAGTAGTATCTCCCTGGGACAGGGAACGGGGTATGGCTACACCTTC. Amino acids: CASSISLGQGTGYGYTF.

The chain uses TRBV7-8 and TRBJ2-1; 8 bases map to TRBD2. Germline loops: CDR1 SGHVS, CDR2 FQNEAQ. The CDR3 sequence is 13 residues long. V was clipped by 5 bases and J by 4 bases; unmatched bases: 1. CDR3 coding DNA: TGTGCCAGCAGCCGGGGGGGATACAATGAGCAGTTCTTC. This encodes CASSRGGYNEQFF.

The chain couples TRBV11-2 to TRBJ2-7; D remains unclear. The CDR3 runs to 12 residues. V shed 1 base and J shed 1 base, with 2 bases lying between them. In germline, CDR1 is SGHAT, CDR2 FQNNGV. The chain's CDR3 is CASSLVSYEQYF. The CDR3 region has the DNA TGTGCCAGCAGCTTAGTATCCTACGAGCAGTACTTC. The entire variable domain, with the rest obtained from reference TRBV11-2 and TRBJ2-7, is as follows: EAGVAQSPRYKIIEKRQSVAFWCNPISGHATLYWYQQILGQGPKLLIQFQNNGVVDDSQLPKDRFSAERLKGVDSTLKIQPAKLEDSAVYLCASSLVSYEQYFGPGTRLTVT.

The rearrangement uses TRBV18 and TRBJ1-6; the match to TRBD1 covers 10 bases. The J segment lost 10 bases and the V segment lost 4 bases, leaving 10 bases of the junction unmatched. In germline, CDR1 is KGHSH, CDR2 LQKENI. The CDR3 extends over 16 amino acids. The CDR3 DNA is TGTGCCAGCTCACAATACGCCGGGACAGGGGACTCACCCCTCCACTTT. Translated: CASSQYAGTGDSPLHF.

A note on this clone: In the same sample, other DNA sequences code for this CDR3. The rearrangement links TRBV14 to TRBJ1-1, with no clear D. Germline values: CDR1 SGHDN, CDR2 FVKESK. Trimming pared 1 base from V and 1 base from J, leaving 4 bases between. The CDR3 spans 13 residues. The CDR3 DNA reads TGTGCCAGCAGCCAAGGCACGAACACTGAAGCTTTCTTT. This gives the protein CASSQGTNTEAFF.

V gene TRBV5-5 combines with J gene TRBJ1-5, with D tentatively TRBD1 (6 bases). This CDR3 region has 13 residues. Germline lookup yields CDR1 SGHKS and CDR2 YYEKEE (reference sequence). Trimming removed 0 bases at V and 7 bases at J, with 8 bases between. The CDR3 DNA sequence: TGTGCCAGCAGCTTGGACAGGGAACAGCCCCAGCATTTT. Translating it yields CASSLDREQPQHF.

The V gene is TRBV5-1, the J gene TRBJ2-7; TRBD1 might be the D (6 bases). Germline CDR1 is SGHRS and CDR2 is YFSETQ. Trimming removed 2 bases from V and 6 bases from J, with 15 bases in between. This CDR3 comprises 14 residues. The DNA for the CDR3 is TGCGCCAGCAGCTTAGGGCAGGGGTCGAGCGAGCAGTACTTC. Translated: CASSLGQGSSEQYF.

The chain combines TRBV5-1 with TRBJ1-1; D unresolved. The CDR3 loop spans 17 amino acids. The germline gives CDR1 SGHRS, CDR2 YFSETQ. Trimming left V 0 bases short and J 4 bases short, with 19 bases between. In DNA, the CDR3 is TGCGCCAGCAGCTTGGAAGCTTTGTTCTCGAAGGGCACTGAAGCTTTCTTT. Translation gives CASSLEALFSKGTEAFF.

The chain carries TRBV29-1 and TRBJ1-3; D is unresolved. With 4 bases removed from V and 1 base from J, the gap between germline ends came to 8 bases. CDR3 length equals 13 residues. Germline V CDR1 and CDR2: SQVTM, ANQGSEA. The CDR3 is CSVVLVSGNTIYF. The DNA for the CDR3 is TGCAGCGTTGTATTGGTATCTGGAAACACCATATATTTT.